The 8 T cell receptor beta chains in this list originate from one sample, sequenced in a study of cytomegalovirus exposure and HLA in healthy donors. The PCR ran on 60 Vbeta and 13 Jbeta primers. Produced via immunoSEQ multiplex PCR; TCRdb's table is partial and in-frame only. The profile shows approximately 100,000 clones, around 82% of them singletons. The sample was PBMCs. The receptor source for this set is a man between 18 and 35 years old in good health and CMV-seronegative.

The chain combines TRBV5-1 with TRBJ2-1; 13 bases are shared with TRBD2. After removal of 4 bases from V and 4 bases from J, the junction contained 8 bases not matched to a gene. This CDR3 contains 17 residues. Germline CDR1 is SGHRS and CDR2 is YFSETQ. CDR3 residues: CASSVNVGLAGYNEQFF. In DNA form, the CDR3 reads TGCGCCAGCAGCGTAAATGTGGGACTAGCGGGGTACAATGAGCAGTTCTTC.

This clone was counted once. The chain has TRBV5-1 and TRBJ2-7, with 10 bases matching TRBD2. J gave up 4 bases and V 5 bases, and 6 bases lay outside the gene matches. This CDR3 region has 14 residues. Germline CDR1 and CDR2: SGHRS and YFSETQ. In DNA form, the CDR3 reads TGCGCCAGCAGTCCTAGCGGGGGCCCATACGAGCAGTACTTC. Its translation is CASSPSGGPYEQYF.

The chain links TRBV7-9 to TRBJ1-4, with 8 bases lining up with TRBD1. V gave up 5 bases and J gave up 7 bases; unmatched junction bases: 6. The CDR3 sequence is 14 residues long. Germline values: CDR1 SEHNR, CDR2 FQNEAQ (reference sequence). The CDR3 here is CASSMGQEFEKLFF. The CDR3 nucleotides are TGTGCCAGCAGCATGGGACAGGAGTTTGAAAAACTGTTTTTT.

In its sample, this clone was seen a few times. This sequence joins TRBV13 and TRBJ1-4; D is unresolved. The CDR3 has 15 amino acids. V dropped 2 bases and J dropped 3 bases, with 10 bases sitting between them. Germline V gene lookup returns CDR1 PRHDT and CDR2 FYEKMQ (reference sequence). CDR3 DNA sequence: TGTGCCAGCAGCTTAAAAGGGAGAGCTAATGAAAAACTGTTTTTT. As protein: CASSLKGRANEKLFF.

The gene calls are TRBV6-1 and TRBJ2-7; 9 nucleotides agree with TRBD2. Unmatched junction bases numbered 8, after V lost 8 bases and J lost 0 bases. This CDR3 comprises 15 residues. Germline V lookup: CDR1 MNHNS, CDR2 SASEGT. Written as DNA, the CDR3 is TGTGCCAGCTCTCCTAGCGGGACCAGCTCCTACGAGCAGTACTTC. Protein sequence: CASSPSGTSSYEQYF.

The CDR3 region is CASSPHRGGNEGEAFF. In nucleotides, the CDR3 is TGCGCCAGCAGCCCCCACCGGGGGGGGAATGAAGGTGAAGCTTTCTTT. The chain joins TRBV4-3 to TRBJ1-1; D is possibly TRBD1 (5 bases). Trimming took 4 bases from V and 7 from J, leaving 22 bases between them. The CDR3 runs 16 residues. CDR1 and CDR2 (germline): LGHNA, YSLEER.

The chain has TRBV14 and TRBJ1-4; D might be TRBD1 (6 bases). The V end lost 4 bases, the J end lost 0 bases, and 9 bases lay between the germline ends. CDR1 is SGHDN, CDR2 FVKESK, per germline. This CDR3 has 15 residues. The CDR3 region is CASSRGGATNEKLFF. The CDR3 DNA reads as TGTGCCAGCAGCCGAGGGGGGGCAACTAATGAAAAACTGTTTTTT.

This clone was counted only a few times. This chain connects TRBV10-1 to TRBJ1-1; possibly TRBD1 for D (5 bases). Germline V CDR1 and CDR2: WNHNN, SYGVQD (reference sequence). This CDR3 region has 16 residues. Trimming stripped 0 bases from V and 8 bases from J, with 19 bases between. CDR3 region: CASSESIELGLMEAFF. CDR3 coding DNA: TGCGCCAGCAGTGAGTCGATTGAATTGGGACTGATGGAAGCTTTCTTT.